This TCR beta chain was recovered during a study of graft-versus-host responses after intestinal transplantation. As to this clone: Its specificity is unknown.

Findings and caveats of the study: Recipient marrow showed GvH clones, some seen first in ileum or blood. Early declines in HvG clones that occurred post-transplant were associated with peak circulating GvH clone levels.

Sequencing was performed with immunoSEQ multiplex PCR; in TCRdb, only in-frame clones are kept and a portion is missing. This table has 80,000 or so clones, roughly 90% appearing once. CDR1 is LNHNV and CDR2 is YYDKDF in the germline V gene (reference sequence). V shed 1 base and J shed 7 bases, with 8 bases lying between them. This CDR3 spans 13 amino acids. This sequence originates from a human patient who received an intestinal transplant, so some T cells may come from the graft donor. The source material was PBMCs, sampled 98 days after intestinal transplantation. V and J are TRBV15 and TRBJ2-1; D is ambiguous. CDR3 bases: TGTGCCACCAGCAGAGTACCCGAGAATGAGCAGTTCTTC. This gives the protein CATSRVPENEQFF.